This TCR beta chain was profiled in a study of T cells expressing NK-cell markers. Study-wide results and caveats: A handful of donors carried dominant NKG2C+ clonotypes that made up roughly 1.0-7.0% of their CD8+ T cells.

The CDR3 runs to 11 residues. CDR1 and CDR2 from the germline V gene are SQVTM and ANQGSEA. Regarding this clonotype: As yet, its antigen is unknown.

TCRdb reworked the 5' RACE reads into one entry per CDR3 protein, no DNA. Its table records 250,000 to 300,000 distinct CDR3 sequences. This TCR derives from a woman aged 18 to 75 in good health. The V call is TRBV29-1, the J call TRBJ1-1; the D call from TCRdb, TRBD1, cannot be confirmed without DNA. Sequencing input: blood T cells: a sorted CD56 or NKG2C T cell subset, CD4+ or CD8+ T cells, or bulk PBMC T cells (not recorded which). The CDR3 loop is CSVGGIAEAFF.